This is a list of T cell receptor beta chains from one sample in a study of blood T cell repertoires in COVID-19. The method was immunoSEQ multiplex PCR; TCRdb's version includes in-frame clones alone and lacks a portion of them. The repertoire holds about 220,000 clones, with approximately 85% as singletons. The sequencing sample was made of peripheral blood. These TCRs come from a woman aged 70 to 79 with acute or convalescent COVID-19. Each CDR3 is given with its conserved first and last residue. Each record gives: V gene, J gene, D gene, clone size, CDR3 protein, CDR3 DNA. D genes are given only for firm matches. Clone size is given for some rows only: seen once, a few or many times, or a class if the clone is expanded.

V: TRBV5-8; J: TRBJ1-1; D: TRBD1; size: NA; CDR3: CASSLGGQGTEAFF; DNA: TGTGCCAGCAGCTTGGGGGGACAGGGTACTGAAGCTTTCTTT
V: TRBV6-2/TRBV6-3; J: TRBJ2-1; D: TRBD2; size: once; CDR3: CASSYSGLAWSSYNEQFF; DNA: TGTGCCAGCAGTTACTCAGGACTAGCGTGGAGCTCCTACAATGAGCAGTTCTTC
V: TRBV19; J: TRBJ1-5; D: TRBD1; size: NA; CDR3: CASNPQGGNQPQHF; DNA: TGTGCCAGTAACCCACAGGGGGGGAATCAGCCCCAGCATTTT
V: TRBV5-4; J: TRBJ1-1; D: TRBD1; size: NA; CDR3: CASSLEGTVNTEAFF; DNA: TGTGCCAGCAGCTTGGAAGGGACAGTGAACACTGAAGCTTTCTTT
V: TRBV10-3; J: TRBJ1-2; D: NA; size: NA; CDR3: CAISSGTAGSGYTF; DNA: TGTGCCATCAGTTCCGGAACCGCAGGGTCCGGCTACACCTTC
V: TRBV6-6; J: TRBJ1-5; D: TRBD1; size: NA; CDR3: CASSPDPGTVVLANQPQHF; DNA: TGTGCCAGCAGTCCCGATCCCGGGACAGTAGTCCTAGCCAATCAGCCCCAGCATTTT
V: TRBV5-4; J: TRBJ1-2; D: NA; size: NA; CDR3: CASSPDSYGYTF; DNA: TGTGCCAGCAGCCCGGACAGCTATGGCTACACCTTC
V: TRBV4-2; J: TRBJ2-1; D: TRBD2; size: few; CDR3: CASSPAAGGLGNEQFF; DNA: TGTGCCAGCAGCCCCGCGGCGGGGGGGCTAGGCAATGAGCAGTTCTTC
V: TRBV6-4; J: TRBJ2-3; D: TRBD1; size: NA; CDR3: CASSDSIGTGQYF; DNA: TGTGCCAGCAGTGACTCGATAGGGACAGGGCAGTATTTT
V: TRBV7-2; J: TRBJ2-7; D: NA; size: NA; CDR3: CASSSPGGDRMEQYF; DNA: TGTGCCAGCAGCTCCCCCGGAGGCGATCGGATGGAGCAGTACTTC
V: TRBV4-2; J: TRBJ1-3; D: NA; size: NA; CDR3: CASSQEAGLSGNTIYF; DNA: TGTGCCAGCAGCCAAGAGGCAGGCCTCTCTGGAAACACCATATATTTT
V: TRBV19; J: TRBJ1-5; D: NA; size: NA; CDR3: CASSIGGPDQPQHF; DNA: TGTGCCAGTAGTATCGGGGGGCCCGATCAGCCCCAGCATTTT
V: TRBV11-2; J: TRBJ2-2; D: TRBD2; size: once; CDR3: CASSFTSGGVSNTGELFF; DNA: TGTGCCAGCAGCTTCACTAGCGGGGGGGTATCGAACACCGGGGAGCTGTTTTTT